These 25 T cell receptor beta chains came from one sample sequenced in a study of cytomegalovirus exposure and HLA in healthy donors. The primer mix had 60 Vbeta and 13 Jbeta primers. Using immunoSEQ multiplex PCR, the repertoire was profiled, and TCRdb retains in-frame clones only, with some absent. The sample shows roughly 71,000 clones, around 70% of them seen only once. The sample comprised PBMCs. The receptors come from a human donor in good health.

The chain links TRBV5-8 to TRBJ1-2, with 10 bases identical to TRBD1. The CDR3 has 17 amino acids. Per germline, CDR1 SGHTS and CDR2 YDEGEE. The V gene end was trimmed by 1 base and the J gene end by 6 bases; junction bases not matched to a gene: 12. Here the CDR3 reads CASSLSRDRGPADGYTF. The CDR3 DNA is TGTGCCAGCAGCTTGTCCCGGGACAGGGGCCCAGCGGATGGCTACACCTTC.

The chain employs TRBV29-1 and TRBJ1-2, with a tentative D call TRBD1 (5 bases). From germline, CDR1 is SQVTM and CDR2 ANQGSEA. V was cut by 7 bases and J by 7 bases, with 19 bases left in between. The CDR3 length is 13 residues. Here the CDR3 DNA reads TGCAGCGCTGAGGGAGGGGCAGATGTTGGCTACACCTTC. Its translation: CSAEGGADVGYTF.

The genes are TRBV27 and TRBJ1-5; D might be TRBD1 (6 bases). The CDR3 runs to 15 residues. V lost 5 bases and J 9 bases, leaving 20 bases between the germline ends. Germline CDR1 and CDR2: MNHEY and SMNVEV (reference sequence). In DNA, the CDR3 is TGTGCCAGCAGTCCGTACAACAGGGAGCTGACGCCCCAGCATTTT. Amino acids: CASSPYNRELTPQHF.

The V call is TRBV13, the J call TRBJ2-5, with D possibly being TRBD1 (5 bases). Looked up from germline, CDR1 is PRHDT and CDR2 is FYEKMQ (reference sequence). V lost 2 bases to trimming and J lost 7 bases, with 14 bases between them. CDR3 length: 14 residues. In DNA, the CDR3 is TGTGCCAGCAGCTTAAAGGCAGACCAGGGGACCCAGTACTTC. Protein sequence: CASSLKADQGTQYF.

The V gene is TRBV6-1, the J gene TRBJ2-1; possible D gene TRBD2, 5 bases. The CDR3 is 15 residues long. CDR1 and CDR2 from the germline V gene are MNHNS and SASEGT. Between the trimmed V and J ends, which lost 4 bases and 0 bases, there was a span of 10 bases. The CDR3 DNA sequence: TGTGCCAGCAGTGTAGCGTTCAGCTCCTACAATGAGCAGTTCTTC. It specifies CASSVAFSSYNEQFF.

The chain is built from TRBV11-2 and TRBJ2-3; 8 positions match TRBD2. V trimming: 1 base; J trimming: 8 bases; junction bases outside the gene matches: 8. CDR3 length: 15 residues. The germline V gene has CDR1 SGHAT and CDR2 FQNNGV. The CDR3 sequence: CASSLAVAGWGTQYF. CDR3 nucleotides: TGTGCCAGCAGCTTAGCGGTAGCGGGGTGGGGTACGCAGTATTTT.

This sequence joins TRBV28 and TRBJ1-5; no firm D call. V was pared by 5 bases and J by 2 bases, with 10 bases between. The CDR3 is 14 residues long. The germline V gene encodes CDR1 MDHEN and CDR2 SYDVKM. The CDR3 region is CASSPPEGNQPQHF. The DNA of the CDR3 is TGTGCCAGCAGTCCGCCTGAGGGCAATCAGCCCCAGCATTTT.

This chain uses TRBV6-4 with TRBJ2-1, with TRBD2 matching over 15 bases. Germline CDR1 reads MRHNA; CDR2 reads SNTAGT. The CDR3 is made up of 14 amino acids. V trimming: 5 bases; J trimming: 10 bases; junction bases outside the gene matches: 3. The CDR3 loop reads CASSPGLAGGEQFF. The CDR3 coding sequence is TGTGCCAGCAGTCCGGGACTAGCGGGAGGCGAGCAGTTCTTC.

The chain uses TRBV19 and TRBJ1-1; D uncertain. The CDR3 contains 12 residues. Germline V gene lookup returns CDR1 LNHDA and CDR2 SQIVND (reference sequence). V was clipped by 8 bases and J by 5 bases, with 12 bases between them. The CDR3 here is CASGGRRTEAFF. CDR3 DNA sequence: TGTGCCAGTGGCGGGCGGAGAACTGAAGCTTTCTTT.

This clone occurred once. V usage is TRBV9 and J usage is TRBJ2-5; 8 bases fit TRBD1. Germline V lookup: CDR1 SGDLS, CDR2 YYNGEE. CDR3 size: 14 residues. The V gene end was trimmed by 1 base and the J gene end by 5 bases; junction bases not matched to a gene: 4. Here the CDR3 reads CASSVQGAGETQYF. CDR3 bases: TGTGCCAGCAGCGTACAGGGGGCGGGGGAGACCCAGTACTTC. Using reference TRBV9 and TRBJ2-5 for the parts outside the CDR3, the full variable domain is DSGVTQTPKHLITATGQRVTLRCSPRSGDLSVYWYQQSLDQGLQFLIQYYNGEERAKGNILERFSAQQFPDLHSELNLSSLELGDSALYFCASSVQGAGETQYFGPGTRLLVL.

This clone was observed once. The rearrangement links TRBV29-1 to TRBJ1-2, with 8 bases identical to TRBD1. J was trimmed by 4 bases and V by 6 bases; bases with no gene match: 7. The CDR3 is 13 residues long. CDR1 and CDR2 from the germline V gene are SQVTM and ANQGSEA. CDR3 loop: CSVRTGISYGYTF. As DNA, the CDR3 is TGCAGCGTCCGGACAGGGATTAGCTATGGCTACACCTTC.

This clone was recorded a few times. The chain is built from TRBV6-4 and TRBJ2-5, with 12 bases aligning to TRBD2. The CDR3 spans 15 residues. CDR1 is MRHNA, CDR2 SNTAGT, per germline. The ends lost 2 bases at V and 2 bases at J; junction bases unmatched: 0. The CDR3 protein is CASSDGTSGQETQYF. The CDR3 nucleotides are TGTGCCAGCAGTGACGGGACTAGCGGGCAAGAGACCCAGTACTTC.

The chain carries TRBV5-1 and TRBJ2-6, with TRBD1 identical over 7 bases. The germline gives CDR1 SGHRS, CDR2 YFSETQ. With V trimmed by 3 bases and J by 4 bases, 4 bases remained unmatched. The CDR3 is made up of 15 amino acids. The CDR3 DNA reads TGCGCCAGCAGCTCGACAGGGACCGGGGCCAACGTCCTGACTTTC. Translation gives CASSSTGTGANVLTF.

The chain combines TRBV6-5 with TRBJ2-5, with no clear D. The J call may be in error: the DNA end matches TRBJ2-7 better. The CDR3 is 13 amino acids. Germline CDR1 MNHEY, CDR2 SVGAGI. The CDR3 reads CASSYSVSYEQYF. DNA of the CDR3: TGTGCCAGCAGTTACTCGGTGTCCTACGAGCAGTACTTC.

The J gene is TRBJ2-1, the V gene TRBV7-6, with 11 bases identical to TRBD2. This CDR3 comprises 15 residues. Looked up from germline, CDR1 is SGHVS and CDR2 is FNYEAQ. Germline trimming cut 4 bases from V and 7 bases from J; bases unmatched to any gene: 6. Here the CDR3 DNA reads TGTGCCAGCAGCTCACCTCGGACTAGCGGGAATGAGCAGTTCTTC. Translation: CASSSPRTSGNEQFF.

This clone was detected once. CDR3 nucleotides: TGTGCCAGCAGTGGCCTGACAGTTGAAGCTTTCTTT. Amino acid sequence: CASSGLTVEAFF. This chain connects TRBV6-1 to TRBJ1-1, with D possibly being TRBD1 (5 bases). The V end lost 4 bases, the J end lost 7 bases, and 10 bases lay between the germline ends. Germline CDR1 MNHNS, CDR2 SASEGT. The CDR3 is made up of 12 amino acids.

V gene TRBV30 combines with J gene TRBJ1-1; the match to TRBD1 covers 7 bases. From germline, CDR1 is GTSNPN and CDR2 SVGIG (reference sequence). CDR3 length: 15 residues. V trimming: 2 bases; J trimming: 1 base; junction bases outside the gene matches: 7. Here the CDR3 reads CAWSIQGVTNTEAFF. The CDR3 coding sequence is TGTGCCTGGAGTATTCAGGGGGTCACGAACACTGAAGCTTTCTTT.

This chain links TRBV6-4 with TRBJ2-2; TRBD1 agrees at 9 bases. Germline V gene sequence: CDR1 MRHNA, CDR2 SNTAGT. The V and J ends lost 0 bases and 6 bases, in that order; junction bases with no gene match: 2. There are 15 residues in the CDR3. The CDR3, as DNA: TGTGCCAGCAGTGACTCGGGACAGGGTTCCGGGGAGCTGTTTTTT. This translates into CASSDSGQGSGELFF.

This chain links TRBV7-9 with TRBJ1-1, with 7 bases lining up with TRBD1. The CDR3 consists of 16 residues. Germline CDR1 is SEHNR and CDR2 is FQNEAQ (reference sequence). V lost 5 bases, J lost 5 bases, and 14 bases stayed unmatched. CDR3 nucleotides: TGTGCCAGCAGCGGTGACAGGGATTCAGGCGGGACTGAAGCTTTCTTT. This gives the protein CASSGDRDSGGTEAFF.

This sequence joins TRBV6-1 and TRBJ1-1; TRBD1 matches 8 bases. The CDR3 extends over 15 amino acids. Germline CDR1 and CDR2: MNHNS and SASEGT. J gave up 4 bases and V 7 bases, and 11 bases lay outside the gene matches. The CDR3 nucleotides are TGTGCCAGCACCGGACAGGGCAAAGATGGCACTGAAGCTTTCTTT. Amino acids: CASTGQGKDGTEAFF.

This chain joins TRBV5-4 and TRBJ1-5; D is undetermined. The V and J ends lost 0 bases and 6 bases respectively, with 4 bases between them. CDR1 SGHNT and CDR2 YYREEE come from the germline V gene (reference sequence). The CDR3 runs to 12 residues. The CDR3 sequence is CASSLDGQPQHF. Written as DNA, the CDR3 is TGTGCCAGCAGCTTGGACGGTCAGCCCCAGCATTTT.

The genes are TRBV4-2 and TRBJ2-1; 7 bases fit TRBD2. V was pared by 4 bases and J by 6 bases, with 6 bases of the junction left unmatched. The CDR3 contains 14 residues. CDR1 is LGHNA, CDR2 YNFKEQ, per germline. The CDR3 nucleotides are TGTGCCAGCAGCCGATCCGGGACTACCAATGAGCAGTTCTTC. It yields the protein CASSRSGTTNEQFF.

The chain carries TRBV27 and TRBJ2-7, with 10 bases matching TRBD2. The CDR3 loop spans 15 amino acids. In germline, CDR1 is MNHEY, CDR2 SMNVEV (reference sequence). With 5 bases clipped from V and 2 bases from J, the junction kept 6 bases outside the gene matches. The CDR3 DNA reads as TGTGCCAGCAGTCCGACTAGCGGGCCAGCCTACGAGCAGTACTTC. Encoded protein: CASSPTSGPAYEQYF.

The chain links TRBV27 to TRBJ2-7; tentative D call: TRBD2 (6 bases). Germline CDR1 MNHEY, CDR2 SMNVEV (reference sequence). V dropped 4 bases and J dropped 2 bases, with 18 bases sitting between them. This CDR3 is built from 16 residues. The CDR3: CASSSPWGGPPYEQYF. The CDR3 bases are TGTGCCAGCAGTTCCCCCTGGGGAGGCCCTCCCTACGAGCAGTACTTC.

This clone was seen once. This chain uses TRBV5-1 with TRBJ2-7; the D gene is possibly TRBD2 (6 bases). Trimming took off 4 bases at V and 4 bases at J, with 15 bases between the two ends. CDR1 is SGHRS, CDR2 YFSETQ, per germline. The CDR3 runs to 14 residues. CDR3 protein: CASSGGTGMYEQYF. In nucleotides, the CDR3 is TGCGCCAGCAGCGGGGGGACTGGAATGTACGAGCAGTACTTC.